Included here is one TCR beta chain sequence, with context. Its target antigen remains unknown. No base qualities exist here, and no much larger clone lies one base off it. Library preparation employed PCR. Sequenced using an Illumina iSeq 100. The authors' pipeline ran thus. Non-productive sequences were removed, and CDR3s not starting with C, not ending with F or W, or shorter than 7 amino acids were discarded. Levenshtein distances (stringdist) and unrooted phylogenetic trees (ape) in R version 3.6.1 were used to assess CDR3 homology. TCRdb redid the processing of the public reads, applying fastp at Q25 and MiXCR, and retained in-frame beta chains. Each entry is one CDR3 protein sequence, shown with its most common DNA and genes. TCRdb's processing, not the authors', yielded these V and J calls. The sample table shows some 29,000 distinct CDR3 sequences, and around 49% are seen once. The top ten clonotypes cover more than 5.5% of the sample.

The label giving this sample's time point can be read as: late sampling 161 to 241 days after vaccination in a few convalescent patients. The convalescent patients' positive SARS-CoV-2 PCR tests fell between March and December 2020, which was before the Alpha, Beta and Delta variants emerged in the United States. PBMCs were separated from whole blood using Ficoll-Paque Plus gradient centrifugation and then either used fresh or cryopreserved at -140C. The data stem from a study of vaccination and CD4 T cells after COVID-19 (dated by TCRdb to between 2021 and 2024). For context, the study as a whole: SARS-CoV-2 positivity had been established in the convalescent patients by nasal swab PCR, and mild disease was recorded in several of these patients and severe disease in one. In the convalescent cohort there were six males and four females, among whom were two Hispanic individuals, seven Caucasians, two Asians and one multiracial person. In nine to eleven COVID-19 convalescent patients and a handful of infection-naive healthy vaccine recipients, researchers compared the spike-specific CD4+ TCR repertoire from before mRNA vaccination with the repertoire from after. Participants got two doses of the Pfizer-BioNTech BNT162b2 vaccine (n=8) or two doses of the Moderna mRNA-1273 vaccine (n=2). Post-COVID blood samples from convalescent patients were collected a median of roughly 100 days after diagnosis, with a range of 35 to 161 days. A few convalescent patients were sampled both early after vaccination (day 14) and late after vaccination (days 161 to 241). Post-vaccine blood samples were taken a median of about 72 days after the second vaccine dose, with a range of roughly 13 to 250 days. Beyond this particular receptor, the publication reports: Among the post-vaccine SARS-CoV-2-reactive clones in convalescent patients, a median 86.3% showed up only after vaccination, which suggests vaccine-specific priming. Relatively few convalescent patients were included in the study, and early timepoints after natural infection were not analyzed. The median count of SARS-CoV-2-reactive clonotypes went up from 21 after infection to approximately 40 after vaccination, although the change was not significant. Nearly all vaccine-specific clones in convalescent patients (304 of 307) were mono-reactive for SARS-CoV-2 spike rather than cross-reactive with common cold coronaviruses.

The V end loses 3 bases and the J end loses 0 bases, and a stretch of 15 bases separates them. CDR1 and CDR2 (MGHRA, YSYEKL) derive from the germline V gene. CDR3 length: 17 amino acids, cysteine to phenylalanine. The entry retains the CDR3 DNA only, 51 bases that are in frame from base 1. The receptor's source is a human donor who had recovered from COVID-19. The V and J genes are TRBV4-1 and TRBJ2-1; perhaps TRBD2 is the D gene, with 5 bases matching. The source material was CD4+ T cells from blood, sampled about 7 months after SARS-CoV-2 vaccination. The CDR3 is CASSHHGLASSYNEQFF. Here is the DNA: TGCGCCAGCAGCCACCACGGACTCGCGAGCTCCTACAATGAGCAGTTCTTC.